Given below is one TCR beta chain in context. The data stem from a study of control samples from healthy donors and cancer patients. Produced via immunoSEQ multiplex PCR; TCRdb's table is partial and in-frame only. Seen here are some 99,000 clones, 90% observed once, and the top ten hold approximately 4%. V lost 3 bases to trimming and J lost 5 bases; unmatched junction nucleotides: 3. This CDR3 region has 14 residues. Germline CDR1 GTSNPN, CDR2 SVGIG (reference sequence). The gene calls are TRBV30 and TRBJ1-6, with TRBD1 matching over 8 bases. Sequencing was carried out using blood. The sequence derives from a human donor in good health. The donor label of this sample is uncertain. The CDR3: CAWSGQGHNSPLHF. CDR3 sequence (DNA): TGTGCCTGGAGCGGACAGGGCCATAATTCACCCCTCCACTTT. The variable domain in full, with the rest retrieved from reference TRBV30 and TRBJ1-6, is SQTIHQWPATLVQPVGSPLSLECTVEGTSNPNLYWYRQAAGRGLQLLFYSVGIGQISSEVPQNLSASRPQDRQFILSSKKLLLSDSGFYLCAWSGQGHNSPLHFGNGTRLTVT.